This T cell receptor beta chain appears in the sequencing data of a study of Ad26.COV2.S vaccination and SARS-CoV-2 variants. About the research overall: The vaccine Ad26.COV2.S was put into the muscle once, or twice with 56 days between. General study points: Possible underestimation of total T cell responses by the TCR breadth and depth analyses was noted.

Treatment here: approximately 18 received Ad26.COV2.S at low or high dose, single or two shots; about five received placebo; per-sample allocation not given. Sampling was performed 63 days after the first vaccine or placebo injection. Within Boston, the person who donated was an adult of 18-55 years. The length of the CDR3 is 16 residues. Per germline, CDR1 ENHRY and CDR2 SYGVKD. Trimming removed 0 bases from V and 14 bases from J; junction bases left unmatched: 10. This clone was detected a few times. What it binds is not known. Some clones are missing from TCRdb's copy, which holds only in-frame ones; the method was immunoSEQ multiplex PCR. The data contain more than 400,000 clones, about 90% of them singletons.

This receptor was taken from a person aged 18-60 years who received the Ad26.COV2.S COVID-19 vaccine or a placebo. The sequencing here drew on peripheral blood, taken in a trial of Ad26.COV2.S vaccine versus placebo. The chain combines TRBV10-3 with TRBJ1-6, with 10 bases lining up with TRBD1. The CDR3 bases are TGTGCCATCAGTGAGTCTATAGGGACAGGGGCCCTCACCCTCCACTTT. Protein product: CAISESIGTGALTLHF.